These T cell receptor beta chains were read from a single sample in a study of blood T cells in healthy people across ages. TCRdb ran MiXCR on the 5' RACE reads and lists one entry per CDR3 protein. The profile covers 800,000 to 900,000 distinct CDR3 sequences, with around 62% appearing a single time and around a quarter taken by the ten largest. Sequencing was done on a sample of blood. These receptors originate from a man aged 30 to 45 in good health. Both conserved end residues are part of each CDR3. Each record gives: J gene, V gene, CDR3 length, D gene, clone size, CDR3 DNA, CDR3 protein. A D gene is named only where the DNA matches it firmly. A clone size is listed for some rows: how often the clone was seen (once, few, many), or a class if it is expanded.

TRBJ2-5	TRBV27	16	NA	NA	TGTGCCGGCAGTTTAAGGGGACAATTGTACCAAGAGACCCAGTACTTC	CAGSLRGQLYQETQYF
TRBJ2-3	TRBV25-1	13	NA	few	TGTGCCAGCAAGGAAAGCTCCCCAGATACGCAGTATTTT	CASKESSPDTQYF
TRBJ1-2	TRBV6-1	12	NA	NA	TGTGCCAGCAGTAAACAGGGCGGTGGCTACACCTTC	CASSKQGGGYTF
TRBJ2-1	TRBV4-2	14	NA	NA	TGTGCCAGCAGCCCGCAGGGGGGGCGCAATGAGCAGTTCTTC	CASSPQGGRNEQFF
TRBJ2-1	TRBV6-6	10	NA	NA	TGTGCCAGCAGTAATACAGAGCAGTTCTTC	CASSNTEQFF
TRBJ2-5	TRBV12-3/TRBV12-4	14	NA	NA	TGTGCCAGCGGGGCCGGGACAACATTGGGTTTACAGTACTTC	CASGAGTTLGLQYF
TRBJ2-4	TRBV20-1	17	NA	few	TGCAGTGCTACCCCGTATGGACAGTCCCGGACCAAAAACATTCAGTACTTC	CSATPYGQSRTKNIQYF
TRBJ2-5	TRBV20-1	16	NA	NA	TGCAGTGCTAGAGACAGCGGGTGGGGGTACCAAGAGACCCAGTACTTC	CSARDSGWGYQETQYF
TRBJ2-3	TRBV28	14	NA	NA	TGTGCCAGCAGTTTACAGCCTAGGGCAGATACGCAGTATTTT	CASSLQPRADTQYF
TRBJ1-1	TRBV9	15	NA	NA	TGTGCCAGCAGCGTGGGGGGCGGAATGAACACTGAAGCTTTCTTT	CASSVGGGMNTEAFF
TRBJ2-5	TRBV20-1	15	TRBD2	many	TGCAGTGCTAGAATTGGAGCGGGGGGGCGGGAGACCCAGTACTTC	CSARIGAGGRETQYF
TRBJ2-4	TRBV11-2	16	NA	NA	TGTGCCAGCAGCCCGCGAGGGCAGCTAGCCAAAAACATTCAGTACTTC	CASSPRGQLAKNIQYF
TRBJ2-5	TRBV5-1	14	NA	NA	TGCGCCAACAGCTTGGGCAGGGGTTTAGAGACCCAGTACTTC	CANSLGRGLETQYF
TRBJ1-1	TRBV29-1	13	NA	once	TGCATCGCCAAAAGGTGGGGGAACACTGAAGCTTTCTTT	CIAKRWGNTEAFF
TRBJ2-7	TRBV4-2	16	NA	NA	TGTGCCAGCAGCCCCGGACCCGGGAATTCATCCTACGAGCAGTACTTC	CASSPGPGNSSYEQYF
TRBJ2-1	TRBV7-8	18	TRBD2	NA	TGTGCCAGCAGCTTAGCGCGGGCTAGCGGGGGGATAAACAATGAGCAGTTCTTC	CASSLARASGGINNEQFF
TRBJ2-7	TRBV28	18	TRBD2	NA	TGTGCCAGCACCACGCCGGGTGGCGGGGGGTCCCTCTCCTACGAGCAGTACTTC	CASTTPGGGGSLSYEQYF
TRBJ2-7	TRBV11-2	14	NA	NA	TGTGCCAGCAGCCCTCTGGTTCGCTCCTACGAGCAGTACTTC	CASSPLVRSYEQYF
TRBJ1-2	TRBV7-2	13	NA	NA	TGTGCCCAGGAGGGAGAGGAGGTCCATGGCTACACCTTC	CAQEGEEVHGYTF
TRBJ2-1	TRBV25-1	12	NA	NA	TGTGCCATCCAGGTACGCTACAATGAGCAGTTCTTC	CAIQVRYNEQFF
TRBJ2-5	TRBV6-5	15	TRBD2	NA	TGTGCCAGCAGTTACGGGGGGGTTGGCTGGGAGACCCAGTACTTC	CASSYGGVGWETQYF
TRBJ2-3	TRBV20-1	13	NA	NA	TGCAGTCACCTCGGGGGCTGGGGGGATACGCAGTATTTT	CSHLGGWGDTQYF
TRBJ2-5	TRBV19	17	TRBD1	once	TGTGCCAGTAGTTTTCTCAGGGGGAGTGGTATTCAAGAGACCCAGTACTTC	CASSFLRGSGIQETQYF
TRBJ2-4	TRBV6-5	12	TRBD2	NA	TGTGCCAGCGCGGACCGGGGGGACATTCAGTACTTC	CASADRGDIQYF
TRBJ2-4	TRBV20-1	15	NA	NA	TGCAGTGCTAGAGAGCAGTTACTAGCCAAAAACATTCAGTACTTC	CSAREQLLAKNIQYF
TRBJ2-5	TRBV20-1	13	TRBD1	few	TGCAGTGCCGCACCTGGACAGGGGGAGACCCAGTACTTC	CSAAPGQGETQYF
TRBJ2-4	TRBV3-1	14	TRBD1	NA	TGTGCCAGCAGCCACGGGGGACAGGGGGACATTCAGTACTTC	CASSHGGQGDIQYF
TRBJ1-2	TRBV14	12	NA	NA	TGTGCCAGCAGCCAAGAGGGGAGACTCTACACCTTC	CASSQEGRLYTF
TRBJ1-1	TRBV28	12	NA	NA	TGTGCCAGCAGTGTGGGGGACACTGAAGCTTTCTTT	CASSVGDTEAFF
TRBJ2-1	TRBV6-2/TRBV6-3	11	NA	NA	TGTGCCAGCAGTCGATGGACTGGGCAGTTCTTC	CASSRWTGQFF
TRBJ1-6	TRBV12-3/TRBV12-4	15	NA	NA	TGTGCCAGCAGGACGGATAGCTCCTATAATTCACCCCTCCACTTT	CASRTDSSYNSPLHF
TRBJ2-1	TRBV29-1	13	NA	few	TGCAGTTACCTCCAGGGGGGTGGGAATGAGCAGTTCTTC	CSYLQGGGNEQFF
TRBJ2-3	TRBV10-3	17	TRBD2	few	TGTGCCATCAGTGCAGATGGACTAGCGGGGGGACGAGATACGCAGTATTTT	CAISADGLAGGRDTQYF
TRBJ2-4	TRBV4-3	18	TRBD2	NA	TGCGCCAGCAGCCAGGACTTACTAGCGGGGGGGGTAGAAAACATTCAGTACTTC	CASSQDLLAGGVENIQYF
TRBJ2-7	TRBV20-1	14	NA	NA	TGCAGTGCTATTCCGGGACACCCTTCGAGCGAGCAGTACTTC	CSAIPGHPSSEQYF
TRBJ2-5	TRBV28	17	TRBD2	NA	TGTGCCAGCAGTTTACCTCGGGCTAGCGGGAGCCAAGAGACCCAGTACTTC	CASSLPRASGSQETQYF
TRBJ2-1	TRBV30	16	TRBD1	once	TGTGCCTGGAGGCTACCGGGACAGGGGTTGTTCAATGAGCAGTTCTTC	CAWRLPGQGLFNEQFF
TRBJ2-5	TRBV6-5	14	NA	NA	TGTGCCAGCAGGCCCGGGGGACTGGCGGAGACCCAGTACTTC	CASRPGGLAETQYF
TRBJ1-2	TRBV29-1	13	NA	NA	TGCAGCGTTGCGACGCTGTCCCCGGTTGGCTACACCTTC	CSVATLSPVGYTF
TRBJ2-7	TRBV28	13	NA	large	TGTGCCACATCTGTGGGTGTGGGGTACGAGCAGTACTTC	CATSVGVGYEQYF
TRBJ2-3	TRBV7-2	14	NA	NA	TGTGCCAGCAGCTTAGTCGAGCGACCAGATACGCAGTATTTT	CASSLVERPDTQYF
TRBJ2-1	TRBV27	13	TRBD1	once	TGTGCCAGCAGTTTTACAGGGGGCAATGAGCAGTTCTTC	CASSFTGGNEQFF
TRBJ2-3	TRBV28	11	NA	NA	TGTGCCAGCAGTTTTGTTGAATCGCAGTATTTT	CASSFVESQYF
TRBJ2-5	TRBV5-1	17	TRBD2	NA	TGCGCCAGCAGCTTTTCAGCGGGGGCCGAGCACCAAGAGACCCAGTACTTC	CASSFSAGAEHQETQYF
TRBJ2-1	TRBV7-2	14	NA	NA	TGTGCCAGCAGCCTCGACGGTATCGCCTACGAGCAGTTCTTC	CASSLDGIAYEQFF
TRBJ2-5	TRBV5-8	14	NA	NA	TGTGCCAGCAGCGAAGGATACTACCAAGAGACCCAGTACTTC	CASSEGYYQETQYF
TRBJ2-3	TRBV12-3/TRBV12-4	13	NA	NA	TGTGCCAGCAGCAGGACCTACTACGATACGCAGTATTTT	CASSRTYYDTQYF
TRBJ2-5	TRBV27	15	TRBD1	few	TGTGCCAGCAACCCCGGGACAGGGAAGCGTGAGACCCAGTACTTC	CASNPGTGKRETQYF
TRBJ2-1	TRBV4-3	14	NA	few	TGCGCCAGCAGCCAAGATGACGCGTACAATGAGCAGTTCTTC	CASSQDDAYNEQFF
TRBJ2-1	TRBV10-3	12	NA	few	TGTGCCATCAGCGGGGACTACAATGAGCAGTTCTTC	CAISGDYNEQFF
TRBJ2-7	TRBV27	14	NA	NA	TGTGCCAGCAGTTCGCCAGGGGGGTTATACGAGCAGTACTTC	CASSSPGGLYEQYF
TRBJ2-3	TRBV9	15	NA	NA	TGTGCCAGCAGCGTAGGGGCGGGGTGGTTGGATACGCAGTATTTT	CASSVGAGWLDTQYF
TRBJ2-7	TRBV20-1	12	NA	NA	TGCAGTGCTAGAAGGCAGGGGAGCGAGCAGTACTTC	CSARRQGSEQYF
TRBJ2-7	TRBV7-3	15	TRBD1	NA	TGTGCCAGCAGCTTAAACCCTGGGACAGCCTACGAGCAGTACTTC	CASSLNPGTAYEQYF
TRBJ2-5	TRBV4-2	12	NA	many	TGTGCCAGCAGCCAAGATTTGGAGACCCAGTACTTC	CASSQDLETQYF
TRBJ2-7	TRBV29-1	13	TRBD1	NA	TGCAGCGTCCGACAGGGGTTCTCCTACGAGCAGTACTTC	CSVRQGFSYEQYF
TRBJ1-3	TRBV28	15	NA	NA	TGTGCCAGCCACGATGGACTCAGCTCTGGAAACACCATATATTTT	CASHDGLSSGNTIYF
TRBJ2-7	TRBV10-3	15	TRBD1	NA	TGCGCCATCAGATCGGACAGGGAGGCTACCTACGAGCAGTACTTC	CAIRSDREATYEQYF